This TCR beta chain comes out of a study of T-cell reconstitution after alpha-beta-depleted transplantation in children. General study points: One year after transplant, T-cell counts and diversity came mostly from newly produced T cells. In patients about two months after transplant, alpha-beta T cells reportedly arose from several hundred expanded graft clones.

Unique molecular identifiers featured in how the TCRbeta library was prepared. TCRdb reanalysed the PCR reads using MiXCR and keeps one entry per CDR3 protein. The data show 800,000 to 1,000,000 distinct CDR3 sequences, with roughly 29% seen just once and under 30% held by the top ten. This clonotype has a single count. Its antigen remains unknown. The germline gives CDR1 MGHRA, CDR2 YSYEKL. With 0 bases removed from V and 1 base from J, the gap between germline ends came to 7 bases. This CDR3 comprises 15 residues. The chain links TRBV4-1 to TRBJ2-4, with D possibly TRBD1 on 6 matching bases. The starting material was PBMCs, mostly from graft donor cells, obtained 360 days after TCRalphabeta/CD19-depleted stem cell transplant. This clonotype was sampled from a boy less than two years old who had a stem cell transplant for SCID, so the T cells may come from the graft donor. As DNA, the CDR3 is TGCGCCAGCAGCCAAGAAGGACAGGCCAAAAACATTCAGTACTTC. Its protein is CASSQEGQAKNIQYF.